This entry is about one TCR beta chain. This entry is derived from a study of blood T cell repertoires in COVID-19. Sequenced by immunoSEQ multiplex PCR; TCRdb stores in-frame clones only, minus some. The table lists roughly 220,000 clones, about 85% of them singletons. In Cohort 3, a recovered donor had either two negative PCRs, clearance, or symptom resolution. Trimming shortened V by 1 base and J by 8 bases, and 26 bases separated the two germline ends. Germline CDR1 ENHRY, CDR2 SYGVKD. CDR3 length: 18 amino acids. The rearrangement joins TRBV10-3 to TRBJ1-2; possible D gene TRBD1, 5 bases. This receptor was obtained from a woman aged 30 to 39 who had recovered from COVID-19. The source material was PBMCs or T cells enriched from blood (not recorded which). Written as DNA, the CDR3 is TGTGCCATCAGTGAGTTGTCCCTCCTGCAGGGTGGATCGGAAGGCTACACCTTC. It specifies CAISELSLLQGGSEGYTF.